A single sample gave rise to the 22 T cell receptor beta chains below, sequenced in a study of CD8 T cells in ankylosing spondylitis. TCRdb re-called the 5' RACE reads through MiXCR, storing one row per CDR3 protein. This table has roughly 150,000 distinct CDR3 sequences, roughly 31% appearing once. Sequencing input: synovial fluid, either unsorted or a sorted T cell fraction (not recorded which). The receptors were gathered from a male donor with ankylosing spondylitis.

A few counts support this clonotype. The chain carries TRBV7-9 and TRBJ2-3, with 8 bases identical to TRBD2. The CDR3 contains 15 residues. J lost 1 base, V lost 4 bases, and 4 bases had no gene match. Germline lookup yields CDR1 SEHNR and CDR2 FQNEAQ (reference sequence). For the CDR3, the DNA is TGTGCCAGCAGCTCAGGGCGGGGGGGCACAGATACGCAGTATTTT. As protein: CASSSGRGGTDTQYF.

This clonotype was detected ten times or more. V gene TRBV12-3 or TRBV12-4 combines with J gene TRBJ1-4; 9 bases align to TRBD1. There are 13 residues in the CDR3. V dropped 6 bases and J dropped 7; count of bases not matched to a gene: 3. The CDR3 region has the DNA TGTGCCAGCAGACAGGGGGCGCGTGAAAAACTGTTTTTT. Its translation: CASRQGAREKLFF.

This clonotype occurred a few times. The chain employs TRBV29-1 and TRBJ2-5, with a possible D match to TRBD2 (6 bases). There are 14 residues in the CDR3. Trimming shortened V by 7 bases and J by 2 bases, and 17 bases separated the two germline ends. The V gene's germline CDR1 is SQVTM and CDR2 ANQGSEA. CDR3 protein: CSAGLKNLQETQYF. CDR3 nucleotide sequence: TGCAGCGCGGGACTGAAGAACCTTCAAGAGACCCAGTACTTC. Full variable domain (rest looked up from reference TRBV29-1 and TRBJ2-5): SAVISQKPSRDICQRGTSLTIQCQVDSQVTMMFWYRQQPGQSLTLIATANQGSEATYESGFVIDKFPISRPNLTFSTLTVSNMSPEDSSIYLCSAGLKNLQETQYFGPGTRLLVL.

This clonotype was counted between two and nine times. The chain has TRBV13 and TRBJ2-3, with a tentative D call TRBD1 (8 bases). The germline V and J ends were trimmed by 7 bases and 4 bases, with 27 bases remaining between them. The CDR3 consists of 18 residues. Germline V gene lookup returns CDR1 PRHDT and CDR2 FYEKMQ (reference sequence). Written as DNA, the CDR3 is TGTGCCAGCAACCACAGGGGGAGGGATATAGGTGGGCCAGATACGCAGTATTTT. It codes for CASNHRGRDIGGPDTQYF.

The gene calls are TRBV5-1 and TRBJ2-2, with D possibly TRBD2 on 6 matching bases. Trimming cost V 3 bases and J 5 bases, with 14 bases left between them. Germline loops: CDR1 SGHRS, CDR2 YFSETQ. CDR3 length: 15 residues. CDR3 loop: CASSWGTGETGELFF. The CDR3 DNA follows: TGCGCCAGCAGCTGGGGGACGGGAGAAACCGGGGAGCTGTTTTTT. Supplemented by reference TRBV5-1 and TRBJ2-2, the full variable domain reads KAGVTQTPRYLIKTRGQQVTLSCSPISGHRSVSWYQQTPGQGLQFLFEYFSETQRNKGNFPGRFSGRQFSNSRSEMNVSTLELGDSALYLCASSWGTGETGELFFGEGSRLTVL.

This clonotype was observed a handful of times. V usage is TRBV2 and J usage is TRBJ2-3; TRBD2 aligns across 9 bases. The junction had 18 bases not matched to a gene; V was cut back by 1 base and J by 1 base. In germline, CDR1 is SNHLY, CDR2 FYNNEI. CDR3 length: 21 amino acids. CDR3 nucleotide sequence: TGTGCCAGCAGTGAAGGCGGGAATGTAGGCGGGAGGGAGGGACGCACAGATACGCAGTATTTT. Protein product: CASSEGGNVGGREGRTDTQYF.

The gene calls are TRBV5-1 and TRBJ1-2, with 10 bases aligning to TRBD1. Trimming at V came to 4 bases and at J to 5 bases, leaving 8 bases not matched to a gene. Germline V lookup: CDR1 SGHRS, CDR2 YFSETQ. The CDR3 length is 15 residues. For the CDR3, the DNA is TGCGCCAGCAGCCCGGGACAGGGGAAAGGATATGGCTACACCTTC. Its protein is CASSPGQGKGYGYTF.

The chain recombines TRBV12-3 or TRBV12-4 with TRBJ2-6, with 7 bases matching TRBD1. The CDR3 has 17 residues. J gave up 1 base and V 6 bases, and 9 bases lay outside the gene matches. For the CDR3, the DNA is TGTGCCAGCAGGTCCGCGACAGGGAGATCTGGGGCCAACGTCCTGACTTTC. It encodes CASRSATGRSGANVLTF.

The chain has TRBV29-1 and TRBJ2-7; 9 positions agree with TRBD2. J gave up 7 bases and V 4 bases, and 5 bases lay outside the gene matches. The germline CDR1 and CDR2 sequences are SQVTM and ANQGSEA. The CDR3 is 12 residues long. The DNA of the CDR3 is TGCAGCGTTGGATGGCTAGCGGGGGAGCAGTACTTC. Protein sequence: CSVGWLAGEQYF.

The V call is TRBV7-8, the J call TRBJ2-1; no definite D call. CDR1 is SGHVS and CDR2 is FQNEAQ in the germline V gene. Trimming took 2 bases from V and 5 from J, leaving 10 bases between them. This CDR3 has 14 residues. Here the CDR3 reads CASSLFGSHNEQFF. CDR3 bases: TGTGCCAGCAGCTTATTTGGCAGCCACAATGAGCAGTTCTTC.

V and J are TRBV5-1 and TRBJ2-7, with 7 bases fitting TRBD1. J was trimmed by 0 bases and V by 4 bases; bases with no gene match: 7. The V gene's germline CDR1 is SGHRS and CDR2 YFSETQ. CDR3 length equals 15 residues. Written as DNA, the CDR3 is TGCGCCAGCAGCGAACAGGGGTTGGCCTCCTACGAGCAGTACTTC. It is translated as CASSEQGLASYEQYF.

This clonotype showed up many times. The chain uses TRBV27 and TRBJ2-1, with 7 bases that match TRBD1. V was pared by 6 bases and J by 7 bases, with 18 bases of the junction left unmatched. Per germline, CDR1 MNHEY and CDR2 SMNVEV (reference sequence). There are 17 residues in the CDR3. CDR3 amino acids: CASRAIGTAPRLNEQFF. As DNA, the CDR3 is TGTGCCAGCAGAGCCATAGGGACAGCACCGAGACTAAATGAGCAGTTCTTC.

This clonotype was seen only a few times. The chain uses TRBV12-3 or TRBV12-4 and TRBJ2-6; no clear D. The CDR3 has 15 amino acids. V was pared by 5 bases and J by 0 bases, with 8 bases between. The CDR3 is CASSPRSSGANVLTF. In DNA form, the CDR3 reads TGTGCCAGCAGTCCTCGGAGCTCTGGGGCCAACGTCCTGACTTTC.

The table lists this clonotype with many counts. The chain recombines TRBV7-2 with TRBJ1-1, with D unclear. CDR3 length: 15 residues. Trimming pared 3 bases from V and 5 bases from J, leaving 16 bases between. Germline V lookup: CDR1 SGHTA, CDR2 FQGNSA. The CDR3 DNA is TGTGCCAGCAGCTTGGGGAGTATCCGATCTACTGAAGCTTTCTTT. It specifies CASSLGSIRSTEAFF.

In this sample, this clonotype turned up many times. The chain recombines TRBV11-3 with TRBJ2-1; no firm D call. This CDR3 is built from 14 residues. Looked up from germline, CDR1 is SGHNT and CDR2 is YENEEA. V lost 1 base and J lost 7, with 11 bases in between. CDR3 residues: CASSLGDLQNEQFF. The CDR3 region has the DNA TGTGCCAGCAGCTTAGGCGACCTACAGAATGAGCAGTTCTTC.

The genes are TRBV7-3 and TRBJ2-7; 8 bases are a match to TRBD2. The CDR3 totals 15 residues. CDR1 and CDR2 from the germline V gene are SGHTA and FQGTGA. The J segment lost 6 bases and the V segment lost 5 bases, leaving 12 bases of the junction unmatched. CDR3 sequence: CASSLTVGTRGEQYF. The CDR3 DNA follows: TGTGCCAGCAGCCTTACCGTCGGGACTAGAGGCGAGCAGTACTTC.

The genes are TRBV28 and TRBJ1-5, with D maybe TRBD1 (6 bases). The CDR3 runs 12 residues. The ends were cut back, 5 bases at V and 5 bases at J, with 7 bases in the middle. CDR1 is MDHEN and CDR2 is SYDVKM in the germline V gene. CDR3 region: CASSQGYQPQHF. CDR3 sequence (DNA): TGTGCCAGCAGTCAGGGGTATCAGCCCCAGCATTTT. The entire variable domain, with the rest obtained from reference TRBV28 and TRBJ1-5, is as follows: DVKVTQSSRYLVKRTGEKVFLECVQDMDHENMFWYRQDPGLGLRLIYFSYDVKMKEKGDIPEGYSVSREKKERFSLILESASTNQTSMYLCASSQGYQPQHFGDGTRLSIL.

By share, this clonotype ranks as medium-sized. This chain connects TRBV5-5 to TRBJ1-4; perhaps TRBD1 as D (6 bases). CDR3 length: 17 amino acids. Per the germline V gene, CDR1 is SGHKS and CDR2 is YYEKEE (reference sequence). Trimming removed 2 bases at V and 7 bases at J, with 21 bases between. CDR3 nucleotide sequence: TGTGCCAGCAGCTTTGGGGTCCCAGGGGTAGGCGGTGAAAAACTGTTTTTT. Protein product: CASSFGVPGVGGEKLFF.

This clonotype showed up just a few times. J is TRBJ2-3 and V is TRBV5-6; weak D call: TRBD1 (6 bases). V lost 4 bases, J lost 6 bases, and 12 bases lay in between. From germline, CDR1 is SGHDT and CDR2 YYEEEE. The CDR3 runs to 13 residues. In DNA, the CDR3 is TGTGCCAGCAGCCCTGACAGGTTGGATACGCAGTATTTT. It yields the protein CASSPDRLDTQYF. The complete variable domain, with remaining parts taken from reference TRBV5-6 and TRBJ2-3, reads DAGVTQSPTHLIKTRGQQVTLRCSPKSGHDTVSWYQQALGQGPQFIFQYYEEEERQRGNFPDRFSGHQFPNYSSELNVNALLLGDSALYLCASSPDRLDTQYFGPGTRLTVL.

V gene TRBV5-6 combines with J gene TRBJ1-1; D not certain. With 1 base removed from V and 4 bases from J, the gap between germline ends came to 11 bases. This CDR3 is 14 amino acids long. Germline assignment: CDR1 SGHDT and CDR2 YYEEEE. DNA for the CDR3: TGTGCCAGCAGCTTGCGGGGTTTCCTCACTGAAGCTTTCTTT. It codes for CASSLRGFLTEAFF.

The V and J genes are TRBV7-9 and TRBJ2-7; D gene uncertain. Per the germline V gene, CDR1 is SEHNR and CDR2 is FQNEAQ (reference sequence). This CDR3 is 15 amino acids long. The V end was cut by 1 base, the J end by 6 bases, with 16 bases between. The CDR3 bases are TGTGCCAGCAGCTTAGTAGGCAGACACCGACGCGAGCAGTACTTC. Translated, it gives CASSLVGRHRREQYF.

This clonotype appeared a few times. This chain links TRBV7-9 with TRBJ1-2; no reliable D call. V lost 5 bases, J lost 5 bases, and 12 bases lay in between. Per germline, CDR1 SEHNR and CDR2 FQNEAQ (reference sequence). The length of the CDR3 is 13 residues. CDR3: CASSLKDGYGYTF. CDR3 in DNA: TGTGCCAGCAGCCTAAAGGACGGGTATGGCTACACCTTC. The whole variable domain, remainder taken from reference TRBV7-9 and TRBJ1-2, is DTGVSQNPRHKITKRGQNVTFRCDPISEHNRLYWYRQTLGQGPEFLTYFQNEAQLEKSRLLSDRFSAERPKGSFSTLEIQRTEQGDSAMYLCASSLKDGYGYTFGSGTRLTVV.